This T cell receptor beta chain appears in the sequencing data of a study of blood T cell repertoires in COVID-19. Overall study context: COVID-19 samples, acute and convalescent, were from the United States, Italy and Spain. PBMCs, B-cell-depleted T cells, or T cells were the source of the cDNA or gDNA that made up the material.

Original processing methods: How many nucleated cells were present was estimated from reference gene primer amplification. Sequencing was performed with immunoSEQ multiplex PCR; in TCRdb, only in-frame clones are kept and a portion is missing. V and J calls and clone size are those listed in that table; D and trimming were worked out from the DNA. The sample contains around 250,000 clones, 80% to 90% of which appear only once. This CDR3 contains 14 residues. In germline, CDR1 is LGHNA, CDR2 YSLEER. V shed 4 bases and J 2 bases; nucleotides not matched to a gene: 2. The sequence was collected from a man between 60 and 70 years old with acute or convalescent COVID-19. Sequenced: peripheral blood. This chain uses TRBV4-3 with TRBJ1-2; TRBD1 matches 9 bases. CDR3 nucleotides: TGCGCCAGCAGCCGTGGACAGGGGAACTATGGCTACACCTTC. It specifies CASSRGQGNYGYTF.